The 24 T cell receptor beta chains below come from one sample, sequenced in a study of CD8+ T cells in alopecia areata. Following RNA extraction, reverse transcription yielded cDNA that acted as the sequencing template. Sequencing was performed with immunoSEQ multiplex PCR; in TCRdb, only in-frame clones are kept and a portion is missing. The table records around 190,000 clones, 56% of them present only once. Sequenced: CD8+ T cells sorted from blood. Every receptor here comes from a human donor in good health.

This sequence joins TRBV28 and TRBJ2-5; the D call may be TRBD1 or TRBD2 (5 bases each). CDR3 length equals 13 residues. The V gene's germline CDR1 is MDHEN and CDR2 SYDVKM. V lost 8 bases and J 5 bases, leaving 15 bases between the germline ends. CDR3 in amino acids: CASDNGTRETQYF. DNA of the CDR3: TGTGCCAGCGATAACGGGACCAGGGAGACCCAGTACTTC.

As regards this clone: One end of the junction is discordant with germline, which a read error may explain. The chain carries TRBV29-1 and TRBJ2-7; D is perhaps TRBD2 (7 bases). CDR1 is SQVTM, CDR2 ANQGSEA, per germline. The CDR3 is 13 residues long. Here the CDR3 DNA reads TGCAGCGTTGCGGGGGGCAACTCCTACGGGCAGTACTTC. This encodes CSVAGGNSYGQYF.

The chain joins TRBV6-5 to TRBJ2-5; D assignment may be TRBD1 or TRBD2 (6 bases each). V was trimmed by 4 bases and J by 7 bases, leaving 13 bases between them. Germline V gene data show CDR1 as MNHEY and CDR2 as SVGAGI. This CDR3 contains 13 residues. Here the CDR3 DNA reads TGTGCCAGCAGTTGGGGGGCCTGGGGGACCCAGTACTTC. Amino acids: CASSWGAWGTQYF.

This clone was observed a few times. This rearrangement joins TRBV4-1 to TRBJ2-1; 11 bases align to TRBD1. This CDR3 has 14 residues. V lost 3 bases and J lost 8; bases outside the gene matches: 3. CDR1 and CDR2 (germline): MGHRA, YSYEKL. CDR3 in DNA: TGCGCCAGCAGCCAGGGACAGGGGGTGGATGAGCAGTTCTTC. Its translation: CASSQGQGVDEQFF.

CDR3 coding DNA: TGCAGCGCTGGGGGCTACACCTTC. It encodes CSAGGYTF. The chain is built from TRBV29-1 and TRBJ1-2; D is undetermined. Germline V CDR1 and CDR2: SQVTM, ANQGSEA. V lost 7 bases, J lost 8 bases, and 5 bases lay in between. The CDR3 covers 8 residues.

This chain joins TRBV27 and TRBJ1-2; weak D call: TRBD1 (5 bases). The V end was cut by 7 bases, the J end by 2 bases, with 17 bases between. Germline CDR1 is MNHEY and CDR2 is SMNVEV (reference sequence). CDR3 size: 15 residues. CDR3 region: CASTKLGTENYGYTF. The CDR3 DNA reads as TGTGCCAGCACCAAATTAGGGACGGAGAACTATGGCTACACCTTC.

This chain joins TRBV27 and TRBJ1-1; no clear D. The CDR3 contains 12 residues. Germline V gene lookup returns CDR1 MNHEY and CDR2 SMNVEV (reference sequence). V lost 6 bases and J 11 bases, leaving 16 bases between the germline ends. The CDR3 region is CASSPRKGSAFF. The CDR3 DNA reads TGTGCCAGCAGCCCCCGGAAAGGGTCGGCTTTCTTT.

This rearrangement joins TRBV5-1 to TRBJ2-2; unclear D gene. Germline CDR1 is SGHRS and CDR2 is YFSETQ. The CDR3 has 15 amino acids. V lost 3 bases and J 4 bases, leaving 13 bases between the germline ends. Written as DNA, the CDR3 is TGCGCCAGCAGCTACGGGTCCTCCGCCACCGGGGAGCTGTTTTTT. Protein sequence: CASSYGSSATGELFF.

For the CDR3, the DNA is TGTGCCAGCAGTCCTAGGGCAGACTACGAGCAGTACTTC. Translated, it gives CASSPRADYEQYF. The chain couples TRBV27 to TRBJ2-7; D is undetermined. This CDR3 is built from 13 residues. CDR1 is MNHEY and CDR2 is SMNVEV in the germline V gene (reference sequence). V was shortened by 5 bases and J by 3 bases, with 11 bases between the two germline ends.

To note about this clone: The identical CDR3 is also encoded by other nucleotide sequences in the sample. The genes are TRBV5-6 and TRBJ1-1; D ambiguous. The V and J ends lost 1 base and 0 bases respectively, with 1 base between them. CDR1 and CDR2 (germline): SGHDT, YYEEEE. The CDR3 has 12 residues. The DNA for the CDR3 is TGTGCCAGCAGCTTGCTGAACACTGAAGCTTTCTTT. It encodes CASSLLNTEAFF.

J is TRBJ1-2 and V is TRBV5-6; D not resolved. This CDR3 region has 13 residues. The V gene lost 4 bases and the J gene lost 2 bases, with 9 bases spanning the gap. The V gene's germline CDR1 is SGHDT and CDR2 YYEEEE. The CDR3 nucleotides read TGTGCCAGCAGCCCGGATATGAACTATGGCTACACCTTC. It is translated as CASSPDMNYGYTF.

This rearrangement joins TRBV29-1 to TRBJ1-4; D gene uncertain. CDR1 and CDR2 from the germline V gene are SQVTM and ANQGSEA. V lost 4 bases, J lost 8 bases, and 11 bases lay in between. The CDR3 runs 12 residues. CDR3: CSVADGGEKLFF. Here the CDR3 DNA reads TGCAGCGTTGCTGACGGAGGGGAAAAACTGTTTTTT.

The chain uses TRBV25-1 and TRBJ2-5, with D uncertain. Per germline, CDR1 MGHDK and CDR2 SYGVNS. The V end was cut by 2 bases, the J end by 5 bases, with 9 bases between. This CDR3 contains 13 residues. CDR3 sequence (DNA): TGTGCCAGCAGTGAAGGCCTGGAGGAGACCCAGTACTTC. Its protein product is CASSEGLEETQYF.

This rearrangement joins TRBV6-5 to TRBJ2-5; D not certain. With 3 bases removed from V and 4 bases from J, the gap between germline ends came to 3 bases. This CDR3 contains 11 residues. Germline CDR1 reads MNHEY; CDR2 reads SVGAGI. The CDR3 DNA follows: TGTGCCAGCAGTTATTTAGAGACCCAGTACTTC. This sequence encodes CASSYLETQYF.

The chain couples TRBV15 to TRBJ1-6; D is uncertain. Trimming cost V 7 bases and J 0 bases, with 13 bases left between them. Germline V lookup: CDR1 LNHNV, CDR2 YYDKDF (reference sequence). The CDR3 totals 16 residues. This chain's CDR3 is CATMNRLSSYNSPLHF. In nucleotides, the CDR3 is TGTGCCACCATGAATCGGCTTAGCTCCTATAATTCACCCCTCCACTTT.

This clone came up many times. This chain connects TRBV7-9 to TRBJ2-5; D gene unclear. V lost 5 bases, J lost 4 bases, and 11 bases lay in between. The CDR3 loop spans 13 amino acids. Germline V gene sequence: CDR1 SEHNR, CDR2 FQNEAQ (reference sequence). CDR3 sequence: CASSPRDSETQYF. CDR3 bases: TGTGCCAGCAGCCCAAGAGACTCAGAGACCCAGTACTTC.

J is TRBJ1-5 and V is TRBV4-2; no definite D call. This CDR3 comprises 15 residues. The germline V and J ends were trimmed by 4 bases and 3 bases, with 13 bases remaining between them. Germline CDR1 reads LGHNA; CDR2 reads YNFKEQ. Here the CDR3 DNA reads TGTGCCAGCAGCCTCACTGACGAGTTCAATCAGCCCCAGCATTTT. As protein: CASSLTDEFNQPQHF.

The chain links TRBV29-1 to TRBJ1-1, with D perhaps matching TRBD1 (6 bases). CDR1 and CDR2 (germline): SQVTM, ANQGSEA. V was shortened by 3 bases and J by 2 bases, with 13 bases between the two germline ends. This CDR3 has 14 residues. The CDR3 loop reads CSVDSGAVNTEAFF. CDR3 coding DNA: TGCAGCGTTGATTCAGGGGCGGTTAACACTGAAGCTTTCTTT.

The J gene is TRBJ1-2, the V gene TRBV5-8; D may be TRBD1 (5 bases). The CDR3 length is 13 residues. V was cut by 6 bases and J by 3 bases, with 12 bases left in between. The germline CDR1 and CDR2 sequences are SGHTS and YDEGEE. The CDR3 sequence is CASTDRSYYGYTF. The CDR3 coding sequence is TGTGCCAGCACCGACAGATCCTACTATGGCTACACCTTC.

The chain carries TRBV7-9 and TRBJ1-4; D unresolved. Looked up from germline, CDR1 is SEHNR and CDR2 is FQNEAQ (reference sequence). Trimming pared 5 bases from V and 14 bases from J, leaving 24 bases between. The CDR3 consists of 15 residues. The CDR3 DNA is TGTGCCAGCAGCCCCACCCCGGGAGCGCAAGGTGGCCTGTTTTTT. This translates into CASSPTPGAQGGLFF.

The chain employs TRBV29-1 and TRBJ1-4, with D tentatively TRBD1 (5 bases). The CDR3 loop spans 13 amino acids. Germline CDR1 SQVTM, CDR2 ANQGSEA. The V end was cut by 1 base, the J end by 8 bases, with 11 bases between. CDR3 in DNA: TGCAGCGTTGAAGTTCTAGGGGCGGAAAAACTGTTTTTT. Protein sequence: CSVEVLGAEKLFF.

There are a few counts of this clone. The V call is TRBV29-1, the J call TRBJ1-2, with 7 bases lining up with TRBD1. CDR3 length equals 15 residues. CDR1 and CDR2 (germline): SQVTM, ANQGSEA. Germline trimming cut 3 bases from V and 2 bases from J; bases unmatched to any gene: 9. The CDR3 protein is CSVELGGARNYGYTF. The CDR3 nucleotides read TGCAGCGTTGAGTTAGGGGGCGCCCGAAACTATGGCTACACCTTC.

The chain combines TRBV7-8 with TRBJ2-5; possible D gene TRBD2, 6 bases. V was shortened by 2 bases and J by 5 bases, with 12 bases between the two germline ends. From germline, CDR1 is SGHVS and CDR2 FQNEAQ. This CDR3 spans 14 amino acids. This chain's CDR3 is CASSLLEGTETQYF. CDR3 sequence (DNA): TGTGCCAGCAGCTTACTTGAGGGGACTGAGACCCAGTACTTC.

This rearrangement joins TRBV5-1 to TRBJ2-1, with TRBD2 identical over 12 bases. Germline CDR1 SGHRS, CDR2 YFSETQ. V lost 4 bases to trimming and J lost 2 bases; unmatched junction nucleotides: 4. This CDR3 comprises 16 residues. The CDR3 here is CASSPTSGGPYNEQFF. In nucleotides, the CDR3 is TGCGCCAGCAGCCCCACTAGCGGGGGGCCCTACAATGAGCAGTTCTTC.